This T cell receptor (beta chain) was captured in a study of early T cells in non-severe SARS-CoV-2 infection. Study at large: Unsorted whole-blood RNA was sequenced in bulk, leaving chains unpaired.

Findings of the study overall: Matching with VDJdb favored anti-spike CD8 responses (missing private and CD4 specificities).

Germline loops: CDR1 MNHNS, CDR2 SASEGT. This CDR3 contains 13 residues. The V and J ends lost 6 bases and 6 bases respectively, with 12 bases between them. Unique molecular identifier tags were affixed to discrete cDNA molecules. MiXCR, applied by TCRdb to the 5' RACE reads, yields one record per CDR3 protein. Of roughly 57,000 distinct CDR3 sequences in the sample, about 12% were seen once. There are many counts of this clonotype. The antigen is not known. V usage is TRBV6-1 and J usage is TRBJ1-5, with a possible D match to TRBD1 (5 bases). The TCR comes from an adult who was a healthcare worker with PCR-confirmed SARS-CoV-2 infection or an uninfected control (not recorded which). The source material was whole blood. CDR3 in DNA: TGTGCCAGCAGAATCGAGGGGTCTCAGCCCCAGCATTTT. Protein product: CASRIEGSQPQHF.